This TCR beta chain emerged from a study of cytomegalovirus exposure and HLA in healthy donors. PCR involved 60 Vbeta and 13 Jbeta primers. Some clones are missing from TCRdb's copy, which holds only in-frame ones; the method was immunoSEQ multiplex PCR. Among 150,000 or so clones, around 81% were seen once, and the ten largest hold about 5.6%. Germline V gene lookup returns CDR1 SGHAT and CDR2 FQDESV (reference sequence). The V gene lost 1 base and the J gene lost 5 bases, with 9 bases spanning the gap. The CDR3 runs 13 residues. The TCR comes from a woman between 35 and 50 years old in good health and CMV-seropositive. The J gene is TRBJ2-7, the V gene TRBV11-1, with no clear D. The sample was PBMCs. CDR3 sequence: CASSLEARHEQYF. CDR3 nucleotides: TGTGCCAGCAGCTTAGAAGCCCGTCACGAGCAGTACTTC.